The rows below give T cell receptor beta chains drawn from one sample of a study of T cell clonotyping in hematopoietic cell transplantation. Libraries were prepared by immunoSEQ multiplex PCR; TCRdb keeps only in-frame clonotypes and omits some of them. The table includes about 45,000 clones, around 95% detected once. The sequencing sample was made of peripheral blood mononuclear cells. The receptors here all came from a woman aged 50 to 60 in good health. Some clones in this sample may be carry-over from other donors' samples. Both conserved end residues are part of each CDR3. A D gene is named only where the DNA matches it firmly. Size is stated for part of the rows, as once, few or many counts, or as a class when the clone is expanded.

>TRBV9|-|-|TRBJ2-7
CASSVVSYEQYF
TGTGCCAGCAGCGTAGTCTCCTACGAGCAGTACTTC
>TRBV7-2|-|-|TRBJ1-5
CASSLWGHQPQHF
TGTGCCAGCAGCTTATGGGGGCATCAGCCCCAGCATTTT
>TRBV29-1|-|TRBD1|TRBJ1-2
CSVGGAGGGVDGYTF
TGCAGCGTTGGAGGGGCAGGGGGGGGAGTTGACGGCTACACCTTC
>TRBV29-1|-|-|TRBJ2-5
CSVPGSRVGLETQYF
TGCAGCGTCCCTGGGAGCAGGGTGGGTTTAGAGACCCAGTACTTC
>TRBV19|-|-|TRBJ1-4
CASRGTTNEKLFF
TGTGCCAGTAGGGGCACAACTAATGAAAAACTGTTTTTT
>TRBV11-2|-|TRBD1|TRBJ2-7
CASSLGTGVESYEQYF
TGTGCCAGCAGCTTAGGGACAGGGGTTGAGTCCTACGAGCAGTACTTC
>TRBV19|-|-|TRBJ2-7
CASNAGPLGGEQYF
TGTGCCAGTAATGCAGGACCCTTGGGTGGCGAGCAGTACTTC
>TRBV6-1|-|-|TRBJ1-5
CASSQRGNQPQHF
TGTGCCAGCAGCCAGAGGGGGAACCAGCCCCAGCATTTT
>TRBV29-1|-|-|TRBJ2-2
CSVVRGTGELFF
TGCAGCGTTGTCCGGGGAACCGGGGAGCTGTTTTTT
>TRBV5-6|-|TRBD1|TRBJ2-2
CASSLGTGGTGELFF
TGTGCCAGCAGCTTAGGGACAGGGGGGACCGGGGAGCTGTTTTTT
>TRBV5-1|-|TRBD1|TRBJ1-2
CASSPDRANYGYTF
TGCGCCAGCAGCCCAGACAGGGCTAACTATGGCTACACCTTC
>TRBV28|-|TRBD2|TRBJ2-2
CASSFSRGGGTGELFF
TGTGCCAGCAGTTTTTCCCGGGGGGGAGGTACCGGGGAGCTGTTTTTT
>TRBV7-8|-|-|TRBJ2-7
CASSLATGSSYEQYF
TGTGCCAGCAGCTTAGCTACGGGATCGTCCTACGAGCAGTACTTC
>TRBV7-3|-|TRBD2|TRBJ2-3
CASCEAGGDTQYF
TGTGCCAGCTGTGAGGCGGGGGGGGATACGCAGTATTTT
>TRBV7-7|-|-|TRBJ2-5
CASSLGQKIQETQYF
TGTGCCAGCAGCTTAGGACAGAAGATTCAAGAGACCCAGTACTTC
>TRBV5-1|-|TRBD1|TRBJ1-2
CASSTRQGQGGYTF
TGCGCCAGCAGCACCAGACAGGGCCAGGGAGGCTACACCTTC
>TRBV2|-|TRBD2|TRBJ2-5
CAGGPSGSLMETQYF
TGTGCCGGGGGCCCTAGCGGGTCGCTGATGGAGACCCAGTACTTC
>TRBV7-9|-|TRBD1|TRBJ1-1
CASSPRQGTEAFF
TGTGCCAGCAGCCCCCGACAGGGGACTGAAGCTTTCTTT
>TRBV5-6|-|-|TRBJ1-4
CASSPETGREKLFF
TGTGCCAGCAGCCCGGAAACAGGCCGTGAAAAACTGTTTTTT
>TRBV5-1|-|TRBD1|TRBJ1-2
CASSPGIQGRGGYTF
TGCGCCAGCAGCCCCGGGATACAGGGGAGAGGCGGCTACACCTTC
>TRBV7-6|-|TRBD1|TRBJ1-1
CASSKQGRTEAFF
TGTGCCAGCAGCAAACAGGGGCGGACTGAAGCTTTCTTT
>TRBV9|-|-|TRBJ1-6
CASSVADSPLHF
TGTGCCAGCAGCGTAGCGGATTCACCCCTCCACTTT
>TRBV29-1|-|-|TRBJ2-7
CSAYGTGDNEQYF
TGCAGCGCATACGGGACTGGTGATAACGAGCAGTACTTC
>TRBV7-9|-|-|TRBJ1-2
CASSLGYSNYGYTF
TGTGCCAGCAGCCTGGGATATTCTAACTATGGCTACACCTTC
>TRBV7-6|few|-|TRBJ2-3
CASSRTPSTDTQYF
TGTGCCAGCAGCCGGACCCCTAGCACAGATACGCAGTATTTT
>TRBV5-6|once|-|TRBJ2-1
CASSLGHLSMQFF
TGTGCCAGCAGCCTGGGACACCTTTCCATGCAGTTCTTC
>TRBV4-3|-|-|TRBJ1-4
CASSQDLTGRVATNEKLFF
TGCGCCAGCAGCCAAGACCTTACAGGGCGAGTGGCAACTAATGAAAAACTGTTTTTT
>TRBV7-9|-|-|TRBJ2-5
CASSLASVETQYF
TGTGCCAGCAGCTTAGCCTCGGTGGAGACCCAGTACTTC
>TRBV5-1|-|TRBD2|TRBJ2-5
CASSGGGAGVGETQYF
TGCGCCAGCAGCGGCGGGGGGGCCGGGGTAGGAGAGACCCAGTACTTC
>TRBV30|-|-|TRBJ1-6
CAWSVSQGGNSPLHF
TGTGCCTGGAGTGTAAGTCAGGGAGGTAATTCACCCCTCCACTTT
>TRBV4-3|-|-|TRBJ1-4
CASSQDRGVGGGKLFF
TGCGCCAGCAGCCAAGATCGGGGCGTGGGGGGCGGAAAACTGTTTTTT
>TRBV9|-|TRBD1|TRBJ1-5
CASSLGQGAGQPQHF
TGTGCCAGCAGCCTGGGACAGGGGGCAGGTCAGCCCCAGCATTTT
>TRBV7-2|-|TRBD2|TRBJ2-1
CASSLSGGARNEQFF
TGTGCCAGCAGCTTAAGCGGGGGGGCCCGCAATGAGCAGTTCTTC
>TRBV21-1|-|-|TRBJ1-1
CASSTGVQGHTEAFF
TGTGCCAGCAGCACAGGGGTACAGGGGCACACTGAAGCTTTCTTT
>TRBV13|once|TRBD1|TRBJ2-3
CASSWIPGQRDTDTQYF
TGTGCCAGCAGCTGGATCCCGGGACAGAGGGACACAGATACGCAGTATTTT
>TRBV29-1|-|-|TRBJ1-2
CSAYGQSTYGYTF
TGCAGCGCCTACGGACAGTCAACCTATGGCTACACCTTC
>TRBV7-2|-|-|TRBJ2-2
CASTTGVNTGELFF
TGTGCCAGCACAACAGGAGTGAACACCGGGGAGCTGTTTTTT